A selection of T cell receptor beta chains follows, all from one sample in a study of blood T cell repertoires in COVID-19. The method was immunoSEQ multiplex PCR; TCRdb's version includes in-frame clones alone and lacks a portion of them. Found here are approximately 89,000 clones, about 80% of them singletons; the top ten hold around a fifth. The sequenced material came from peripheral blood. All receptors come from a human donor in a cohort sampled during active COVID-19. The CDR3 runs from the conserved cysteine through the conserved F or W. The D gene is left open where the match is weak. Rows may omit the clone size; those that give it use once, few, many or a size class.

d_gene	v_gene	abundance	j_gene	CDR3nt	CDR3aa
TRBD1	TRBV6-5	.	TRBJ1-4	TGTGCCAGCAGTTACTCGGACAGGGGTGGCGAAAAACTGTTTTTT	CASSYSDRGGEKLFF
TRBD2	TRBV5-1	.	TRBJ2-2	TGCGCCAGCAGCTTGGCGGCGGGAGCCAACACCGGGGAGCTGTTTTTT	CASSLAAGANTGELFF
TRBD2	TRBV5-6	.	TRBJ2-1	TGTGCCAGCAGCTTGGGGCTAGCGGGAGGCCATGAGCAGTTCTTC	CASSLGLAGGHEQFF
.	TRBV30	few	TRBJ1-1	TGTGCCTGGAGTGCTTCTCGAGCAGGGTCTGTGGCTGAAGCTTTCTTT	CAWSASRAGSVAEAFF
.	TRBV28	.	TRBJ2-7	TGTGCCAGCAGCCTAGGTTGGTACGAGCAGTACTTC	CASSLGWYEQYF
TRBD1	TRBV11-3	.	TRBJ2-1	TGTGCCAGCAGCTACGGACAGGGCAGGAGCCATGAGCAGTTCTTC	CASSYGQGRSHEQFF
.	TRBV7-2	.	TRBJ2-1	TGTGCCAGCAGCTTAGGGGGCCCCCGTACTGAGCAGTTCTTC	CASSLGGPRTEQFF
.	TRBV4-2	.	TRBJ2-1	TGTGCCAGCAGCCGACCCCCGGGAGCGGAGCAGTTCTTC	CASSRPPGAEQFF
.	TRBV28	once	TRBJ1-6	TGTGCCAGCAGTTTTTTGGGAGGGGAGAATTCACCCCTCCACTTT	CASSFLGGENSPLHF
.	TRBV9	.	TRBJ2-7	TGTGCCAGCAGCGTAGGTCCAGCGGATATATACGAGCAGTACTTC	CASSVGPADIYEQYF
.	TRBV6-5	.	TRBJ1-5	TGTGCCAGCAGCTTTGGCAGGTCTATTCAGCCCCAGCATTTT	CASSFGRSIQPQHF
.	TRBV10-3	.	TRBJ2-7	TGTGCCGTCGCGGGGCAGGGCACCGACGAGCAGTACTTC	CAVAGQGTDEQYF
TRBD2	TRBV11-2	once	TRBJ2-7	TGTGCCAGCAGCTTAGATCCCACTAGCGGGATCTCCTACGAGCAGTACTTC	CASSLDPTSGISYEQYF
TRBD1	TRBV5-6	.	TRBJ1-5	TGTGCCAGCAGCTTGAGAACAGGGGGAGGCAATCAGCCCCAGCATTTT	CASSLRTGGGNQPQHF
TRBD2	TRBV28	few	TRBJ2-7	TGTGCCAGCAGCCCCACCGGGACTAGCGGGAGAAACGAGCAGTACTTC	CASSPTGTSGRNEQYF
.	TRBV6-5	.	TRBJ2-6	TGTGCCAGCACGCGGATGGTCTCTGGGGCCAACGTCCTGACTTTC	CASTRMVSGANVLTF
.	TRBV7-9	.	TRBJ2-5	TGTGCCAGCAGCTCCTCGGCAAGGCGAGGGGAGACCCAGTACTTC	CASSSSARRGETQYF
TRBD2	TRBV3-1/TRBV3-2	.	TRBJ2-7	TGTGCCAGCAGCCGTACGGGGGGGTTGGAGCAGTACTTC	CASSRTGGLEQYF
.	TRBV6-5	.	TRBJ1-4	TGTGCCAGCAGTTTTGGAGGGCGCGGTGAAAAACTGTTTTTT	CASSFGGRGEKLFF
.	TRBV7-2	.	TRBJ2-7	TGTGCCAGCAGTAGGGGTCTTCCATCCTACGAGCAGTACTTC	CASSRGLPSYEQYF
TRBD1	TRBV28	.	TRBJ2-7	TGTGCCAGCAGCCTACCCAGGGGGCTCGGCGAGCAGTACTTC	CASSLPRGLGEQYF
.	TRBV6-5	.	TRBJ1-3	TGTGCCAGCGAGGTCAACTCTGGAAACACCATATATTTT	CASEVNSGNTIYF
TRBD1	TRBV13	.	TRBJ1-2	TGTGCCAGCAGCTACGCTACAGGGGGTGATGGCTACACCTTC	CASSYATGGDGYTF
TRBD2	TRBV5-8	.	TRBJ2-7	TGTGCCAGCAGCTTGTTAGGCGGGAGCTACGAGCAGTACTTC	CASSLLGGSYEQYF
.	TRBV30	.	TRBJ1-6	TGTGCCTGGAGGGTAGGGGAAAAATCACCCCTCCACTTT	CAWRVGEKSPLHF
.	TRBV19	few	TRBJ2-7	TGTGCCAGTAGTATAGATCGCGGGCCGCGCACCTACGAGCAGTACTTC	CASSIDRGPRTYEQYF
.	TRBV6-5	.	TRBJ2-3	TGTGCCAGCAGTTTGGAGGGGCGAGAGACGCAGTATTTT	CASSLEGRETQYF
TRBD2	TRBV20-1	.	TRBJ2-3	TGCAGTGCTAGTAGACTAGCGGGCGACTCCACAGATACGCAGTATTTT	CSASRLAGDSTDTQYF
TRBD2	TRBV10-3	.	TRBJ2-7	TGTGCCATCAGGACTAGCGCCTCTGCGGCCGAGCAGTACTTC	CAIRTSASAAEQYF
TRBD1	TRBV3-1/TRBV3-2	.	TRBJ2-3	TGTGCCAGCAGTCCCAGGACAGGCGCCACAGATACGCAGTATTTT	CASSPRTGATDTQYF
.	TRBV6-5	.	TRBJ2-2	TGTGCCAGCAGTCGGGACTCCCACACCGGGGAGCTGTTTTTT	CASSRDSHTGELFF
.	TRBV28	.	TRBJ2-4	TGTGCCAGCAGTTTGCGGGGAGTGAGCCTAAACATTCAGTACTTC	CASSLRGVSLNIQYF
TRBD2	TRBV5-4	once	TRBJ2-2	TGTGCCAGCAGCCCCGGGACTAGCGGGAGGATGGTTGGCGCCGGGGAGCTGTTTTTT	CASSPGTSGRMVGAGELFF
.	TRBV6-5	few	TRBJ2-2	TGTGCCAGCAGCCGCCGAGGGGGAGCCACCGGGGAGCTGTTTTTT	CASSRRGGATGELFF
.	TRBV28	once	TRBJ1-2	TGTGCCAGCAGCTCTTACTATGGCTACACCTTC	CASSSYYGYTF
TRBD2	TRBV5-1	.	TRBJ2-3	TGCGCCAGCAGGGGTGGAGCGGGGTCCTCCACAGATACGCAGTATTTT	CASRGGAGSSTDTQYF
TRBD2	TRBV10-2	once	TRBJ2-7	TGCGCCAGCAGTGAAACCTTAGCGGGAGCCTACGAGCAGTACTTC	CASSETLAGAYEQYF
TRBD1	TRBV5-4	.	TRBJ2-1	TGTGCCAGCAGCTACTACGGGACAGGGTCGTACAATGAGCAGTTCTTC	CASSYYGTGSYNEQFF
.	TRBV11-3	.	TRBJ2-3	TGTGCCAGCAGCCCGTCTCCTAAAGATACGCAGTATTTT	CASSPSPKDTQYF
.	TRBV10-1	.	TRBJ2-7	TGCGCCAGCAGCGACCAAGGAAGGGGATCCTACGAGCAGTACTTC	CASSDQGRGSYEQYF
.	TRBV3-1/TRBV3-2	once	TRBJ2-2	TGTGCCAGCAGCCAGGCCACCGGGGAGCTGTTTTTT	CASSQATGELFF
.	TRBV27	.	TRBJ2-3	TGTGCCAGCAGTTTCAGCAGGGCAGATACGCAGTATTTT	CASSFSRADTQYF
TRBD2	TRBV5-1	.	TRBJ2-7	TGCGCCAGCAGCCCCGCCGGCGGGAGTGAAGAGCAGTACTTC	CASSPAGGSEEQYF
TRBD1	TRBV5-1	.	TRBJ2-7	TGCGCCAGCAGCTTGGACAGGGGAAGCTCCTACGAGCAGTACTTC	CASSLDRGSSYEQYF
TRBD2	TRBV30	.	TRBJ2-7	TGTGCCTGGAGGGCTAGCGGGTCCTACGAGCAGTACTTC	CAWRASGSYEQYF
.	TRBV5-1	.	TRBJ2-6	TGCGCCAGCAGCTTGGTTGCCCAGGGAACCTTCAAGAAGGACGTCCTGACTTTC	CASSLVAQGTFKKDVLTF
TRBD2	TRBV5-1	.	TRBJ2-1	TGCGCCAGCACCCCGGGAAGCGGGGGCGATGAGCAGTTCTTC	CASTPGSGGDEQFF
TRBD1	TRBV28	once	TRBJ1-1	TGTGCCAGCAGTTTTCCGACAGGGCTTAACACTGAAGCTTTCTTT	CASSFPTGLNTEAFF
.	TRBV18	.	TRBJ1-4	TGTGCCAGCTCACCAAACCAGGGTGGTGAAAAACTGTTTTTT	CASSPNQGGEKLFF
TRBD1	TRBV10-3	.	TRBJ1-1	TGTGCCATCAGTGGCCGGGACAGGGGATCGGGAACTGAAGCTTTCTTT	CAISGRDRGSGTEAFF